This T cell receptor (beta chain) came from a study of Graves' ophthalmopathy and Graves' hyperthyroidism. Lactation, pregnancy, uncontrolled infections and other autoimmune diseases were all grounds for excluding patients. The authors isolated PBMCs from 8.5 to 10 ml of fresh peripheral blood. Study-wide results and caveats: Ophthalmopathy was separated from stable hyperthyroidism by a 13-signature model with over 85% sensitivity and over 70% specificity.

The sequenced template was RNA, covering the TCR beta CDR3 region. Second-round multiplex PCR came after a first-round RT-PCR that employed HTBI primers. MiXCR was run by TCRdb on the multiplex PCR reads, yielding one entry per CDR3 protein. The sample comprises 350,000 or so distinct CDR3 sequences, roughly 15% of which are singletons, and roughly an eighth rests with the top ten. There are 13 residues in the CDR3. V lost 9 bases and J 2 bases, leaving 13 bases between the germline ends. Germline-derived CDR1 and CDR2 are SNHLY and FYNNEI. This clonotype has at least ten counts. Its specificity is not known. This may come from a read error, since a much larger clone is one base off.

The chain is built from TRBV2 and TRBJ1-2, with D unresolved. The TCR was taken from an adult man with Graves' ophthalmopathy. The sample taken for sequencing was peripheral blood. CDR3 nucleotides: TGTGCCAGTATGCTGATGGAGAACTATGGCTACACCTTC. This encodes CASMLMENYGYTF.